This T cell receptor beta chain was captured in a study of control samples from healthy donors and cancer patients. The repertoire was sequenced with immunoSEQ multiplex PCR; TCRdb's copy has only in-frame clones and lacks some. The table shows approximately 44,000 clones, with 60% to 80% occurring only once. For this clone: One end of the junction does not line up with germline, which may come from a read error.

Sample: formalin-fixed, paraffin-embedded tissue. The source is a male donor with melanoma.

The CDR3 is CANSAVGNEQFF. The CDR3 region has the DNA TGTGCCAACAGCGCCGTGGGGAATGAGCAGTTCTTC. V and J are TRBV9 and TRBJ2-1, with D unresolved. Germline assignment: CDR1 SGDLS and CDR2 YYNGEE. The CDR3 is 12 residues long.